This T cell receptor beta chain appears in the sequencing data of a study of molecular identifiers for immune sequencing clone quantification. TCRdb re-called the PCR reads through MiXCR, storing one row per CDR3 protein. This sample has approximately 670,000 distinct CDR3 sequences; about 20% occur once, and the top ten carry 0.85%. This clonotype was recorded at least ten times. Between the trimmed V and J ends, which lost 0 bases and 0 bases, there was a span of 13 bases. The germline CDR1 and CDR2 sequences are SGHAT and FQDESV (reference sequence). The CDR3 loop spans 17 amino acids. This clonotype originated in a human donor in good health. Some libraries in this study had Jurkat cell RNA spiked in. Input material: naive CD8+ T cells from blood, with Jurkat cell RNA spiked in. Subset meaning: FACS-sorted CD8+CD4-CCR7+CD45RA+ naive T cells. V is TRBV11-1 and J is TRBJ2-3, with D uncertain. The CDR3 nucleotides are TGTGCCAGCAGCTTAGCTTTTGGCGGACCAAGCACAGATACGCAGTATTTT. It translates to CASSLAFGGPSTDTQYF.